These 22 T cell receptor beta chains were sequenced from one sample in a study of post-analysis software for immune sequencing data. Overall study results and limits: Included in a set of about 5 TRBV segments more frequent in patients than controls were TRBV5-6, TRBV5-1 and TRBV20-1.

The authors incorporated unique molecular identifiers into the TCR beta cDNA libraries. TCRdb ran MiXCR on the PCR reads and lists one entry per CDR3 protein. The sample contains about 500,000 distinct CDR3 sequences, approximately 46% of which appear only once. These TCRs are of unknown antigen specificity. The sample taken for sequencing was blood. These receptors originate from a girl aged 10-17 years with multiple sclerosis.

This clonotype came up a few times. The chain recombines TRBV29-1 with TRBJ2-3; 8 nucleotides match TRBD2. Trimming removed 6 bases from V and 6 bases from J; junction bases left unmatched: 5. This CDR3 is built from 12 residues. Germline CDR1 reads SQVTM; CDR2 reads ANQGSEA. The CDR3 is CSVLAGPDTQYF. CDR3 sequence (DNA): TGCAGCGTCTTAGCGGGACCGGATACGCAGTATTTT.

The chain couples TRBV29-1 to TRBJ2-5; TRBD1 might be the D (6 bases). V shed 3 bases and J shed 3 bases, with 14 bases lying between them. The CDR3 runs 14 residues. CDR1 is SQVTM, CDR2 ANQGSEA, per germline. Written as DNA, the CDR3 is TGCAGCGTTGATGGGCCCGGACAGAAAGAGACCCAGTACTTC. Translating gives CSVDGPGQKETQYF. Full variable domain (missing parts from reference TRBV29-1 and TRBJ2-5): SAVISQKPSRDICQRGTSLTIQCQVDSQVTMMFWYRQQPGQSLTLIATANQGSEATYESGFVIDKFPISRPNLTFSTLTVSNMSPEDSSIYLCSVDGPGQKETQYFGPGTRLLVL.

This clonotype occurred a few times. This rearrangement joins TRBV24-1 to TRBJ2-3, with 10 nucleotides matching TRBD1. The V segment lost 4 bases and the J segment 4 bases; nucleotides outside the gene matches: 7. CDR1 is KGHDR and CDR2 is SFDVKD in the germline V gene. This CDR3 contains 16 residues. CDR3 nucleotides: TGTGCCACCAGTGAACCGACAGGGGGCATTTCAGATACGCAGTATTTT. As protein: CATSEPTGGISDTQYF.

The rearrangement joins TRBV27 to TRBJ1-2; no firm D call. The CDR3 covers 15 residues. CDR1 is MNHEY and CDR2 is SMNVEV in the germline V gene (reference sequence). The ends were cut back, 3 bases at V and 3 bases at J, with 14 bases in the middle. As DNA, the CDR3 is TGTGCCAGCAGTTTGGCCCCTAGTAAGGACTATGGCTACACCTTC. As protein: CASSLAPSKDYGYTF.

The CDR3 nucleotides are TGTGCCAGCAGTGAACTCAGGGGGCAAGAGACCCAGTACTTC. Protein: CASSELRGQETQYF. The genes are TRBV6-1 and TRBJ2-5, with 7 nucleotides matching TRBD1. Germline CDR1 and CDR2: MNHNS and SASEGT. V lost 2 bases to trimming and J lost 2 bases; unmatched junction nucleotides: 2. The length of the CDR3 is 14 residues.

In DNA form, the CDR3 reads TGCGCCAGCAGCCCGTCCGGACAATCCTACGAGCAGTACTTC. Protein: CASSPSGQSYEQYF. The rearrangement uses TRBV5-1 and TRBJ2-7; TRBD1 might be the D (5 bases). Germline CDR1 and CDR2: SGHRS and YFSETQ. The length of the CDR3 is 14 residues. V dropped 4 bases and J dropped 1 base, with 12 bases sitting between them.

CDR3 nucleotides: TGTGCCAGCAGTCCCCTCCTGGGCGAGCAGTACTTC. It is translated as CASSPLLGEQYF. J is TRBJ2-7 and V is TRBV6-5; no definite D call. CDR1 and CDR2 (germline): MNHEY, SVGAGI. V shed 5 bases and J shed 6 bases, with 11 bases lying between them. CDR3 length: 12 amino acids.

The rearrangement uses TRBV29-1 and TRBJ2-5; TRBD1 is a possible D gene (6 bases). Trimming left V 7 bases short and J 13 bases short, with 19 bases between. The CDR3 is 11 amino acids. Germline V gives CDR1 SQVTM, CDR2 ANQGSEA. CDR3: CSATGGDERYF. In nucleotides, the CDR3 is TGCAGCGCGACAGGTGGTGACGAGCGGTACTTC.

The V and J genes are TRBV29-1 and TRBJ2-7; TRBD2 matches 13 bases. The CDR3 totals 17 residues. Germline CDR1 SQVTM, CDR2 ANQGSEA. J was trimmed by 3 bases and V by 6 bases; bases with no gene match: 14. CDR3 sequence (DNA): TGCAGCGTCGCGAGGACTAGCGGGAGATCCGCCCTCTACGAGCAGTACTTC. Protein: CSVARTSGRSALYEQYF.

In its sample, this clonotype was seen a few times. The rearrangement joins TRBV12-3 or TRBV12-4 to TRBJ2-5, with TRBD2 identical over 7 bases. This CDR3 contains 13 residues. The V gene end was trimmed by 6 bases and the J gene end by 1 base; junction bases not matched to a gene: 2. Here the CDR3 reads CASSTGGQETQYF. CDR3 DNA: TGTGCCAGCAGCACGGGGGGCCAAGAGACCCAGTACTTC.

The genes are TRBV27 and TRBJ2-1, with D perhaps matching TRBD1 or TRBD2 (5 bases each). This CDR3 is 14 amino acids long. V was shortened by 5 bases and J by 5 bases, with 13 bases between the two germline ends. The germline V gene encodes CDR1 MNHEY and CDR2 SMNVEV (reference sequence). The CDR3 DNA follows: TGTGCCAGCAGTCCTCGGGACCACGACAATGAGCAGTTCTTC. Translation: CASSPRDHDNEQFF.

This chain connects TRBV5-1 to TRBJ1-1; D possibly corresponds to TRBD1 (5 bases). Trimming stripped 1 base from V and 5 bases from J, with 15 bases between. The CDR3 spans 15 residues. The germline V gene has CDR1 SGHRS and CDR2 YFSETQ. CDR3 sequence (DNA): TGCGCCAGCAGCTTGCAGGGACCACAAGGGACTGAAGCTTTCTTT. Its translation is CASSLQGPQGTEAFF.

The V and J genes are TRBV4-1 and TRBJ2-1, with 8 bases fitting TRBD2. J was trimmed by 10 bases and V by 1 base; bases with no gene match: 9. There are 15 residues in the CDR3. Germline-derived CDR1 and CDR2 are MGHRA and YSYEKL. The CDR3: CASSQGGAGAGEQFF. The CDR3 bases are TGCGCCAGCAGCCAAGGGGGAGCGGGAGCGGGAGAGCAGTTCTTC.

The chain has TRBV20-1 and TRBJ2-7; the D gene could be TRBD1 or TRBD2 (5 bases each). V was pared by 6 bases and J by 4 bases, with 19 bases between. From germline, CDR1 is DFQATT and CDR2 SNEGSKA (reference sequence). This CDR3 comprises 14 residues. The CDR3 is CSASGEGAAYEQYF. The CDR3 bases are TGCAGTGCCAGCGGTGAAGGGGCGGCTTACGAGCAGTACTTC.

This rearrangement joins TRBV20-1 to TRBJ2-3; D is ambiguous. The CDR3 contains 13 residues. With 2 bases removed from V and 2 bases from J, the gap between germline ends came to 8 bases. Germline V gene data show CDR1 as DFQATT and CDR2 as SNEGSKA (reference sequence). The DNA of the CDR3 is TGCAGTGCTAGAAAGTCAGCCACAGATACGCAGTATTTT. This translates into CSARKSATDTQYF.

This clonotype appeared a few times. The rearrangement links TRBV29-1 to TRBJ1-2, with D possibly being TRBD1 (6 bases). Germline V gives CDR1 SQVTM, CDR2 ANQGSEA. The CDR3 extends over 15 amino acids. V lost 6 bases and J lost 3, with 20 bases in between. The DNA of the CDR3 is TGCAGCGTATCACTACTGGGGGGGCAAGACTATGGCTACACCTTC. Translated, it gives CSVSLLGGQDYGYTF.

This sequence joins TRBV27 and TRBJ2-7, with 8 positions matching TRBD1. The V gene end was trimmed by 5 bases and the J gene end by 1 base; junction bases not matched to a gene: 13. Germline assignment: CDR1 MNHEY and CDR2 SMNVEV (reference sequence). This CDR3 comprises 17 residues. The CDR3 loop reads CASSARDRRWGSYEQYF. DNA for the CDR3: TGTGCCAGCAGTGCCCGGGACAGGCGATGGGGATCCTACGAGCAGTACTTC.

The chain uses TRBV15 and TRBJ2-7; D possibly corresponds to TRBD1 (5 bases). CDR3 length: 13 amino acids. Per germline, CDR1 LNHNV and CDR2 YYDKDF (reference sequence). Trimming removed 3 bases at V and 6 bases at J, with 12 bases between. The CDR3 nucleotides are TGTGCCACCAGCAGGGAACCAGGGTCCGAGCAGTACTTC. Amino acids: CATSREPGSEQYF.

There are a few counts of this clonotype. Here the CDR3 DNA reads TGTGCCAGCAGAATTGCGGGAGCCGGAGAGACCCAGTACTTC. It codes for CASRIAGAGETQYF. The chain has TRBV27 and TRBJ2-5; 7 nucleotides line up with TRBD2. There are 14 residues in the CDR3. Germline assignment: CDR1 MNHEY and CDR2 SMNVEV (reference sequence). V was clipped by 6 bases and J by 4 bases; unmatched bases: 8.

In this sample, this clonotype turned up many times. The chain recombines TRBV10-3 with TRBJ2-3; D possibly corresponds to TRBD1 (6 bases). The ends were cut back, 5 bases at V and 3 bases at J, with 12 bases in the middle. The CDR3 has 14 amino acids. Germline lookup yields CDR1 ENHRY and CDR2 SYGVKD. CDR3 protein: CAISQGSGTDTQYF. In nucleotides, the CDR3 is TGTGCCATCAGTCAGGGGTCGGGGACAGATACGCAGTATTTT.

Many counts were recorded for this clonotype. This chain links TRBV7-2 with TRBJ2-7; D unclear. The length of the CDR3 is 12 residues. Per the germline V gene, CDR1 is SGHTA and CDR2 is FQGNSA. The V gene lost 1 base and the J gene lost 3 bases, with 4 bases spanning the gap. CDR3: CASSLDHYEQYF. The CDR3 coding sequence is TGTGCCAGCAGCTTAGACCACTACGAGCAGTACTTC.

V and J are TRBV5-1 and TRBJ2-1, with D maybe TRBD1 (6 bases). The germline V gene encodes CDR1 SGHRS and CDR2 YFSETQ. V shed 1 base and J shed 5 bases, with 16 bases lying between them. This CDR3 contains 16 residues. The CDR3 here is CASSLRSGQPNNEQFF. The DNA for the CDR3 is TGCGCCAGCAGCTTGAGGTCAGGACAGCCAAACAATGAGCAGTTCTTC.